These 20 T cell receptor beta chains came from one sample sequenced in a study of blood T cell repertoires in COVID-19. The data were produced by immunoSEQ multiplex PCR, yet TCRdb's version contains in-frame clones alone and is incomplete. The table shows about 300,000 clones, with about 85% occurring only once. Sequenced input: PBMCs or T cells enriched from blood (not recorded which). The receptors stem from a woman aged 50 to 60 who had recovered from COVID-19.

As regards this clone: This CDR3 is also generated by other DNA sequences in the sample. This rearrangement joins TRBV5-1 to TRBJ2-1, with D possibly matching TRBD1 (6 bases). The CDR3 covers 14 residues. V lost 4 bases to trimming and J lost 1 base, with 9 bases between them. CDR1 is SGHRS and CDR2 is YFSETQ in the germline V gene. In DNA, the CDR3 is TGCGCCAGCAGCCTCGGACAGTCCTACAATGAGCAGTTCTTC. Protein product: CASSLGQSYNEQFF.

This sequence joins TRBV15 and TRBJ1-1; TRBD1 is a possible D gene (5 bases). Germline lookup yields CDR1 LNHNV and CDR2 YYDKDF (reference sequence). CDR3 length: 15 amino acids. The V and J ends lost 1 base and 7 bases respectively, with 16 bases between them. In DNA, the CDR3 is TGTGCCACCAGCAGAGGTGTGCAGGGTCCAGGTGAAGCTTTCTTT. The encoded protein is CATSRGVQGPGEAFF.

The CDR3 region is CASSQPTGIQETQYF. CDR3 DNA: TGTGCCAGCAGCCAACCAACAGGAATTCAAGAGACCCAGTACTTC. The rearrangement joins TRBV7-9 to TRBJ2-5; weak D call: TRBD1 (5 bases). Germline V lookup: CDR1 SEHNR, CDR2 FQNEAQ (reference sequence). Trimming shortened V by 5 bases and J by 2 bases, and 15 bases separated the two germline ends. The CDR3 extends over 15 amino acids.

The V gene is TRBV16, the J gene TRBJ1-3; maybe TRBD1 (6 bases). Germline V gives CDR1 KGHSY, CDR2 FQNENV. The CDR3 totals 17 residues. Trimming took 0 bases from V and 3 from J, leaving 15 bases between them. The CDR3 loop is CASSQSGAATVGNTIYF. The DNA of the CDR3 is TGTGCCAGCAGCCAATCGGGGGCAGCCACGGTTGGAAACACCATATATTTT.

This clone was recorded only once. V is TRBV19 and J is TRBJ1-2, with unresolved D. The CDR3 loop spans 10 amino acids. V gave up 10 bases and J gave up 1 base, with 4 bases separating them. CDR1 is LNHDA, CDR2 SQIVND, per germline (reference sequence). CDR3 DNA sequence: TGTGCCACCGGTAACTATGGCTACACCTTC. It is translated as CATGNYGYTF.

This clone appeared a single time. V is TRBV5-1 and J is TRBJ1-2; 9 positions match TRBD1. Unmatched junction bases numbered 9, after V lost 3 bases and J lost 6 bases. The CDR3 runs to 15 residues. Germline assignment: CDR1 SGHRS and CDR2 YFSETQ. The CDR3 coding sequence is TGCGCCAGCAGCTCGTTTAACAGGGGGCGAGATGGCTACACCTTC. It encodes CASSSFNRGRDGYTF.

The genes are TRBV19 and TRBJ1-5, with TRBD1 identical over 10 bases. The junction had 4 bases not matched to a gene; V was cut back by 8 bases and J by 3 bases. The CDR3 has 14 amino acids. Germline lookup yields CDR1 LNHDA and CDR2 SQIVND (reference sequence). CDR3: CASQDRGHNQPQHF. The CDR3 nucleotides read TGTGCCAGTCAAGACAGGGGGCACAATCAGCCCCAGCATTTT.

V is TRBV6-1 and J is TRBJ2-3, with D tentatively TRBD2 (5 bases). This CDR3 has 14 residues. The V and J ends lost 1 base and 5 bases respectively, with 10 bases between them. Germline-derived CDR1 and CDR2 are MNHNS and SASEGT. In DNA form, the CDR3 reads TGTGCCAGCAGTGAAGGGCGAGGAGGAGATACGCAGTATTTT. Translating it yields CASSEGRGGDTQYF.

V is TRBV5-1 and J is TRBJ2-1; TRBD1 matches at 12 bases. CDR1 is SGHRS and CDR2 is YFSETQ in the germline V gene. The CDR3 totals 16 residues. V dropped 3 bases and J dropped 7; count of bases not matched to a gene: 8. CDR3 nucleotide sequence: TGCGCCAGCAGCTCCCCGGGACAGGGGGCGCAGAATGAGCAGTTCTTC. Protein: CASSSPGQGAQNEQFF.

The genes are TRBV5-5 and TRBJ1-1, with TRBD1 identical over 7 bases. Germline loops: CDR1 SGHKS, CDR2 YYEKEE (reference sequence). CDR3 length: 13 amino acids. V trimming: 2 bases; J trimming: 6 bases; junction bases outside the gene matches: 4. In DNA, the CDR3 is TGTGCCAGCAGCTTCGAGGGGGCGTCTGAAGCTTTCTTT. It codes for CASSFEGASEAFF.

This clone was observed many times. The chain uses TRBV6-1 and TRBJ1-4; D perhaps matches TRBD1 (6 bases). Germline values: CDR1 MNHNS, CDR2 SASEGT. V lost 2 bases to trimming and J lost 7 bases, with 8 bases between them. The CDR3 loop spans 13 amino acids. DNA of the CDR3: TGTGCCAGCAGTGAACAGGGGTTTGAAAAACTGTTTTTT. Its translation: CASSEQGFEKLFF.

The genes are TRBV19 and TRBJ1-5; 8 bases are a match to TRBD1. Losses at the gene ends were 7 bases for V and 5 bases for J; bases not matched to a gene: 13. Germline CDR1 is LNHDA and CDR2 is SQIVND (reference sequence). The CDR3 is 16 residues long. CDR3 loop: CASNPDRAIVYQPQHF. The CDR3 nucleotides read TGTGCCAGTAACCCGGACAGGGCTATAGTCTATCAGCCCCAGCATTTT.

This clone was recorded once. The chain couples TRBV7-2 to TRBJ1-6, with 7 bases aligning to TRBD1. With V trimmed by 4 bases and J by 7 bases, 4 bases remained unmatched. This CDR3 spans 14 amino acids. Germline CDR1 and CDR2: SGHTA and FQGNSA. CDR3 in DNA: TGTGCCAGCAGCTCCGACAGGGTAAATTCACCCCTCCACTTT. Translated, it gives CASSSDRVNSPLHF.

This chain uses TRBV19 with TRBJ1-3; D unresolved. Germline CDR1 and CDR2: LNHDA and SQIVND (reference sequence). There are 16 residues in the CDR3. The V gene lost 3 bases and the J gene lost 0 bases, with 12 bases spanning the gap. CDR3 nucleotide sequence: TGTGCCAGTAGTATTCCCCCCCCAGGCTCTGGAAACACCATATATTTT. It translates to CASSIPPPGSGNTIYF.

The rearrangement links TRBV28 to TRBJ2-3, with D maybe TRBD1 (5 bases). The CDR3 totals 13 residues. Per germline, CDR1 MDHEN and CDR2 SYDVKM. V lost 5 bases, J lost 4 bases, and 10 bases lay in between. CDR3 in DNA: TGTGCCAGCAGTCAGGGTTCGGCAGATACGCAGTATTTT. Translating gives CASSQGSADTQYF. Drawing the rest from reference TRBV28 and TRBJ2-3, the complete variable domain is DVKVTQSSRYLVKRTGEKVFLECVQDMDHENMFWYRQDPGLGLRLIYFSYDVKMKEKGDIPEGYSVSREKKERFSLILESASTNQTSMYLCASSQGSADTQYFGPGTRLTVL.

V and J are TRBV7-9 and TRBJ1-4; TRBD1 matches 12 bases. The V segment lost 3 bases and the J segment 8 bases; nucleotides outside the gene matches: 4. CDR1 and CDR2 from the germline V gene are SEHNR and FQNEAQ (reference sequence). The CDR3 totals 15 residues. As DNA, the CDR3 is TGTGCCAGCAGCTTTAGTGGGACAGGGGGCGAAAAACTGTTTTTT. It yields the protein CASSFSGTGGEKLFF.

This clone was seen once. The chain joins TRBV30 to TRBJ1-2; weak D call: TRBD1 (5 bases). The germline V and J ends were trimmed by 2 bases and 3 bases, with 10 bases remaining between them. Germline CDR1 GTSNPN, CDR2 SVGIG (reference sequence). CDR3 length: 13 amino acids. The DNA for the CDR3 is TGTGCCTGGAGTACTGGAGGGGACTATGGCTACACCTTC. It yields the protein CAWSTGGDYGYTF.

The rearrangement uses TRBV24-1 and TRBJ2-1; 10 bases agree with TRBD2. Germline V CDR1 and CDR2: KGHDR, SFDVKD. The length of the CDR3 is 16 residues. V was pared by 5 bases and J by 7 bases, with 10 bases of the junction left unmatched. The chain's CDR3 is CATSAASGRTRNEQFF. In nucleotides, the CDR3 is TGTGCCACCAGTGCGGCTAGCGGGAGAACAAGGAATGAGCAGTTCTTC.

V and J are TRBV6-5 and TRBJ2-7; TRBD2 matches at 10 bases. Germline V gene lookup returns CDR1 MNHEY and CDR2 SVGAGI. Trimming cost V 5 bases and J 2 bases; bases outside gene matches: 6. The CDR3 covers 15 residues. As DNA, the CDR3 is TGTGCCAGCAGTACCACTAGCGGGACAACCTACGAGCAGTACTTC. Translation: CASSTTSGTTYEQYF.

This chain links TRBV18 with TRBJ2-7; 8 nucleotides line up with TRBD2. Germline trimming cut 3 bases from V and 0 bases from J; bases unmatched to any gene: 10. The CDR3 contains 17 residues. CDR1 and CDR2 from the germline V gene are KGHSH and LQKENI. CDR3 DNA: TGTGCCAGCTCACCTTTCGGAGCGGGGGATAGCTCCTACGAGCAGTACTTC. Protein sequence: CASSPFGAGDSSYEQYF.